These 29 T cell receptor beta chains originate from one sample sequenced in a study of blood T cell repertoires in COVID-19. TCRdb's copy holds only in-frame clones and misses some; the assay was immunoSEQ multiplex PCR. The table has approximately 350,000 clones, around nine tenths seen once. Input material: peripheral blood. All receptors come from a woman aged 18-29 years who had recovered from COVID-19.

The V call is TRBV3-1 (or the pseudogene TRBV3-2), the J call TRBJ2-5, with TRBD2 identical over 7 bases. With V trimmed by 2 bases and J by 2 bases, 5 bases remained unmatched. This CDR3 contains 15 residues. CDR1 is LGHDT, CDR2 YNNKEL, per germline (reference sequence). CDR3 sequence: CASSQLAEAQETQYF. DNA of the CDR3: TGTGCCAGCAGCCAACTAGCGGAAGCTCAAGAGACCCAGTACTTC.

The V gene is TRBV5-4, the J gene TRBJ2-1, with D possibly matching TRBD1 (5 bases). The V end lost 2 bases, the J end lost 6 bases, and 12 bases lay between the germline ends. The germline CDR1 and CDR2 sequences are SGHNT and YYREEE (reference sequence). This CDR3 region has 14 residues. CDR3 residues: CASSFRQGINEQFF. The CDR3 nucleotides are TGTGCCAGCAGCTTTCGCCAGGGTATCAATGAGCAGTTCTTC.

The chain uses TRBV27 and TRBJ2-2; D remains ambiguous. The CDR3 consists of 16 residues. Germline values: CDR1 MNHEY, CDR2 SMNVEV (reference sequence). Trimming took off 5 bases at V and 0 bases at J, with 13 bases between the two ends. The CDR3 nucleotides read TGTGCCAGCAGTGTACGTCATCGGGCGAACACCGGGGAGCTGTTTTTT. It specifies CASSVRHRANTGELFF.

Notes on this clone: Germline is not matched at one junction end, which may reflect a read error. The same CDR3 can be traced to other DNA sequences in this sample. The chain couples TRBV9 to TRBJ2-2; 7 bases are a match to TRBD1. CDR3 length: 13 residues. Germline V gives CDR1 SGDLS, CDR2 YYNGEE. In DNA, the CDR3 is TGTGCCAGCAGCGGTACAGGGGTCGGGGAGCTATTTTTT. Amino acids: CASSGTGVGELFF.

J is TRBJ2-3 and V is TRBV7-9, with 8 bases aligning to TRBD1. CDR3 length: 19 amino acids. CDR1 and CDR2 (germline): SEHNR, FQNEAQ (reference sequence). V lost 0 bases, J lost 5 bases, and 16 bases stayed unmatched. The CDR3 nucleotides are TGTGCCAGCAGCTTAGCGATGTTTGGCTTAGGACAGGGTAAAGATACGCAGTATTTT. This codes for CASSLAMFGLGQGKDTQYF.

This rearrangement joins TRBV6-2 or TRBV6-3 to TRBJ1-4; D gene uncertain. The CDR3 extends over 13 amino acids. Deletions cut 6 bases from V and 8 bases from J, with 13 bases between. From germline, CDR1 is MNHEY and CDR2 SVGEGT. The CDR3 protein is CASSPTSNEKLFF. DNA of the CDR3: TGTGCCAGCAGCCCTACATCCAACGAAAAACTGTTTTTT.

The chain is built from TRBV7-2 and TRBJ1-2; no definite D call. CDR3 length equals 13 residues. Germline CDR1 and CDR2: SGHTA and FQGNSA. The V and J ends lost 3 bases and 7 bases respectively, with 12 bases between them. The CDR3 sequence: CASSLEQLGGYTF. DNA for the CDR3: TGTGCCAGCAGCTTGGAACAGCTCGGTGGCTACACCTTC. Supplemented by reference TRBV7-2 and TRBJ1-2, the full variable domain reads GAGVSQSPSNKVTEKGKDVELRCDPISGHTALYWYRQSLGQGLEFLIYFQGNSAPDKSGLPSDRFSAERTGGSVSTLTIQRTQQEDSAVYLCASSLEQLGGYTFGSGTRLTVV.

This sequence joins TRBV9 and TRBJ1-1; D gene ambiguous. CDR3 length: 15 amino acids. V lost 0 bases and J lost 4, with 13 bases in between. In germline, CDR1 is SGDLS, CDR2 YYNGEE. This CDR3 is CASSVGPGSTTEAFF. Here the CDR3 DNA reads TGTGCCAGCAGCGTAGGCCCGGGGTCAACCACTGAAGCTTTCTTT.

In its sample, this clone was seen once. DNA for the CDR3: TGCGCCAGCAGAGGCGGGAGCATGGAGACCCAGTACTTC. This gives the protein CASRGGSMETQYF. This rearrangement joins TRBV5-1 to TRBJ2-5; 7 nucleotides match TRBD2. The junction had 6 bases not matched to a gene; V was cut back by 5 bases and J by 5 bases. CDR1 is SGHRS and CDR2 is YFSETQ in the germline V gene. The CDR3 extends over 13 amino acids.

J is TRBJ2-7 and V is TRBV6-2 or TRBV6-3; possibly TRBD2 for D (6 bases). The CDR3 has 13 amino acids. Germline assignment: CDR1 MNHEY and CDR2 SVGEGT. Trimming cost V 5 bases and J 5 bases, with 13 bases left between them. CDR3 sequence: CASSRSTSNEQYV. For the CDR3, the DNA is TGTGCCAGCAGTCGCTCGACTAGTAACGAGCAGTACGTC.

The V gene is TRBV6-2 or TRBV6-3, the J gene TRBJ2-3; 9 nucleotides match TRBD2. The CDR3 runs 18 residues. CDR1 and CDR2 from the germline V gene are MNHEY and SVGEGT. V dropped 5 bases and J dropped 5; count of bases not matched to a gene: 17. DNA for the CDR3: TGTGCCAGCAGTACCTTTGTGATAGCGGGAGAAGGAATAGATACGCAGTATTTT. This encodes CASSTFVIAGEGIDTQYF.

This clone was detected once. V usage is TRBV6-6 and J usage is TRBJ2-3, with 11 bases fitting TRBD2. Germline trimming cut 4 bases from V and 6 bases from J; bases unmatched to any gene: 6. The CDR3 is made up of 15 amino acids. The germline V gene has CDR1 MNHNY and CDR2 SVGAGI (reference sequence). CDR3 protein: CASSFLAGGPDTQYF. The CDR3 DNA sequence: TGTGCCAGCAGTTTCTTAGCGGGAGGGCCCGATACGCAGTATTTT.

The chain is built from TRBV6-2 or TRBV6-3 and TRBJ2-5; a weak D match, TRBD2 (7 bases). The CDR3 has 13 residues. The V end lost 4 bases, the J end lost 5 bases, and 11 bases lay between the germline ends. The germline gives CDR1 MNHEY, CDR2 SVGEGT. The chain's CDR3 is CASSSQGGETQYF. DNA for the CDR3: TGTGCCAGCAGTTCACAGGGAGGGGAGACCCAGTACTTC.

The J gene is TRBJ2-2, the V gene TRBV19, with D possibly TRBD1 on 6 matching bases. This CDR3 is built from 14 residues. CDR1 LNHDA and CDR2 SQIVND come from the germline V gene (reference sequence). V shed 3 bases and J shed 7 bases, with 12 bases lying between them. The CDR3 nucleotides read TGTGCCAGTAGTATTGGTCAGGGGATCGGGGAGCTGTTTTTT. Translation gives CASSIGQGIGELFF.

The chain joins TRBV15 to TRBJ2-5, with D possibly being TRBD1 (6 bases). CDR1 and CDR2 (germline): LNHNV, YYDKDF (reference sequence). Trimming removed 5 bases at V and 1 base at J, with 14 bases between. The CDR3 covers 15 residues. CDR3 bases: TGTGCCACCAGCGTCACCACAGGGCTCCAAGAGACCCAGTACTTC. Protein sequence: CATSVTTGLQETQYF.

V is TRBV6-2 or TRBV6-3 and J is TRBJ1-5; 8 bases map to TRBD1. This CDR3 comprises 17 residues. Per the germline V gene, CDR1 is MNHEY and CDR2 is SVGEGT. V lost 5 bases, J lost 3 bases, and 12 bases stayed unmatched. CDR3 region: CASSRDGQGHFNQPQHF. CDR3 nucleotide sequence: TGTGCCAGCAGTCGTGACGGACAGGGACATTTCAATCAGCCCCAGCATTTT.

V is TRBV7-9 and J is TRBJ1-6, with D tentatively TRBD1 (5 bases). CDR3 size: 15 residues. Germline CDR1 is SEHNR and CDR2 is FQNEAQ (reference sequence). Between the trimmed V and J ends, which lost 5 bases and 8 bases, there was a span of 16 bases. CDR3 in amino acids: CASSPTWQGDSPLHF. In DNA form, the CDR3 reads TGTGCCAGCAGCCCCACGTGGCAGGGCGATTCACCCCTCCACTTT.

For the CDR3, the DNA is TGTGCCGGGGGGACAGGGCTCGGCACTGAAGCTTTCTTT. It yields the protein CAGGTGLGTEAFF. The rearrangement joins TRBV12-3 or TRBV12-4 to TRBJ1-1; 9 bases fit TRBD1. This CDR3 contains 13 residues. With V trimmed by 11 bases and J by 4 bases, 8 bases remained unmatched.

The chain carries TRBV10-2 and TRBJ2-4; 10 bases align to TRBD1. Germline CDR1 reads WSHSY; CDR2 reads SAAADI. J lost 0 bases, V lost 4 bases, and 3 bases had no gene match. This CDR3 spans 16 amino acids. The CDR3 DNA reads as TGCGCCAGCAGTGTGACAGGGGGCATAGCCAAAAACATTCAGTACTTC. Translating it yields CASSVTGGIAKNIQYF.

The CDR3 spells CASSQGLAGGSGEQFF. CDR3 nucleotide sequence: TGTGCCAGCAGCCAAGGACTAGCGGGAGGTTCCGGTGAGCAGTTCTTC. The chain joins TRBV3-1 (or the pseudogene TRBV3-2) to TRBJ2-1, with TRBD2 matching over 13 bases. The CDR3 runs to 16 residues. V lost 1 base and J lost 9; bases outside the gene matches: 6. The germline CDR1 and CDR2 sequences are LGHDT and YNNKEL (reference sequence).

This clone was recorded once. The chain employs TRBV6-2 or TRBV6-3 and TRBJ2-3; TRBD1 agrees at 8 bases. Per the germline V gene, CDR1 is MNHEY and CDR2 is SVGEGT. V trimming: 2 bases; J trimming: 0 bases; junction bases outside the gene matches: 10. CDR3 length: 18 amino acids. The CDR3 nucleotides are TGTGCCAGCAGTTACGCACCGGGACAGGTCTCTAGCACAGATACGCAGTATTTT. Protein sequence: CASSYAPGQVSSTDTQYF.

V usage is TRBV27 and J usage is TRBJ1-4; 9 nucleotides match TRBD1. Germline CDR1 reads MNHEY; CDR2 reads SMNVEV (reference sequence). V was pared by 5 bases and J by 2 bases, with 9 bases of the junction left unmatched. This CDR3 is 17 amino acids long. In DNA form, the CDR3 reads TGTGCCAGCAGTCCTCGACAGGGGGTGAGCACTAATGAAAAACTGTTTTTT. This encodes CASSPRQGVSTNEKLFF.

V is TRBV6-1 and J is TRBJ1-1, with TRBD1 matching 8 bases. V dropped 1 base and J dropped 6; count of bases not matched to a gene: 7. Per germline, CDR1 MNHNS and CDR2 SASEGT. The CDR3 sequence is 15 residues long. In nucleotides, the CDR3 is TGTGCCAGCAGTGAAGAAGGACAGGGCCGCGCTGAAGCTTTCTTT. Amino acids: CASSEEGQGRAEAFF.

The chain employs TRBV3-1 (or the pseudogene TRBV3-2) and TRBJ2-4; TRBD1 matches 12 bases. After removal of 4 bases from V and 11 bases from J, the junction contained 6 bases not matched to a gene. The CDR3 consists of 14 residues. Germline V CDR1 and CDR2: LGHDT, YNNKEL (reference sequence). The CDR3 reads CASSPGQGAPLQYF. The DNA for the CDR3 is TGTGCCAGCAGCCCGGGACAGGGGGCGCCTCTTCAGTACTTC.

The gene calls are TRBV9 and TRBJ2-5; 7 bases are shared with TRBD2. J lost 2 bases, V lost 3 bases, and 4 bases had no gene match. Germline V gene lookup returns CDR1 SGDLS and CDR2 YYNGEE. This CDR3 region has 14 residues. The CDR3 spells CASSGGGGQETQYF. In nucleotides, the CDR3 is TGTGCCAGCAGCGGGGGCGGGGGTCAAGAGACCCAGTACTTC.

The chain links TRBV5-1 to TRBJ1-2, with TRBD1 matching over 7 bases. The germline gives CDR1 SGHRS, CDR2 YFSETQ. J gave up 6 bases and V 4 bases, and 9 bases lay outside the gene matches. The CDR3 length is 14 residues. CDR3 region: CASSPNSDRDGYTF. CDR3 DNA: TGCGCCAGCAGCCCTAACTCCGACAGGGATGGCTACACCTTC.

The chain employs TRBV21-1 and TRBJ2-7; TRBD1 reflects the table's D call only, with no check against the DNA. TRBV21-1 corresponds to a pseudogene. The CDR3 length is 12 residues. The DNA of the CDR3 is TGTGCCAGCAGCAGGGGACATTACGAGCAGTACGTC. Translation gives CASSRGHYEQYV.

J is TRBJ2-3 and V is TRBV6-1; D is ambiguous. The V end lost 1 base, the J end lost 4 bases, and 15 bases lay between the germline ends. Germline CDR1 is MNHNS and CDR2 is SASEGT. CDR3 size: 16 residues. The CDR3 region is CASSEEETAAADTQYF. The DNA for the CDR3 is TGTGCCAGCAGTGAAGAAGAAACCGCGGCGGCAGATACGCAGTATTTT.

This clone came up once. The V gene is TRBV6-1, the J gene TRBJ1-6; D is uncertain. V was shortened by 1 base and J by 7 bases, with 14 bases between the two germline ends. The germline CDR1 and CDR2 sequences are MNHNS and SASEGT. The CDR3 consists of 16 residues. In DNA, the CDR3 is TGTGCCAGCAGTGAAGTATTTCAGGTTGAAAATTCACCCCTCCACTTT. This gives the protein CASSEVFQVENSPLHF.